What follows describes a single T cell receptor beta chain. This clone has a single count. The antigen this receptor binds is unknown. Base qualities are missing; no much larger clone stands one base away. The sample contains more than one DNA sequence encoding this CDR3. The donors were healthy, HIV-negative adults who had no recently reported acute infections or vaccinations. Every donor was a Caucasian adult residing in Nashville, Tennessee, USA. Magnetic negative selection was used to enrich CD4+ T cells, after which naive cells were positively selected on CD45RA and the negative fraction became the memory subset. After blood collection by leukapheresis, PBMCs were isolated using Ficoll-Histopaque density gradient centrifugation and then cryopreserved in the vapor phase of liquid nitrogen. Analytical flow cytometry was used to check the purity and quantity of every magnetically sorted T cell population. Genomic DNA was isolated from each sorted fraction and quantified by UV absorbance on a Nanodrop 2000c.

The sample is drawn from a study of shared clonotypes between healthy human individuals (dated by TCRdb to the early 2020s). As for the study more broadly: A few men and two women, aged 18 to 49 years, made up the cohort. Per donor, three plates each were used for CD4 naive and CD4 memory, two for CD8 naive, and one for CD8 memory. Blood TCR repertoires of several healthy adults were deeply sequenced to estimate repertoire size and the extent of clonotype sharing between individuals. Libraries were prepared and TCR repertoires were sequenced by different laboratories using diverse techniques, in order to increase sequencing depth and limit assay-specific biases. Leukapheresis yielded between about 0.9 and 10 billion PBMCs per donor. Findings and caveats that apply to the study as a whole: Based on pairwise subsampling, the degree of clonotype sharing among donors was expected to be affected by sequencing depth. Compared with non-shared clonotypes, clonotypes shared by all four sorted-subset donors had higher generation probabilities. Because the study included only a small number of donors, the genetic and exposure-history diversity represented was limited. Across several donors, about 5.2% of naive CD4, 3% to 3.5% of naive CD8, 2% to 2.5% of memory CD4, and approximately 0.4% of memory CD8 clonotypes were shared. Larger estimated clonotype richness was generally found for naive subsets than for memory subsets. Incomplete sequencing was indicated by rarefaction of sorted-subset datasets, despite the large sequencing depth. Sampling was limited to blood, and TCR repertoires in tissue likely differ from TCR repertoires in blood.

Spanning cysteine to phenylalanine, the CDR3 consists of 14 amino acids. The CDR3 DNA has 42 bases and is translated from base 1. Unmatched junction bases come to 4, with V trimmed by 4 bases and J by 2 bases. The germline V gene yields KGHSH for CDR1 and LQKENI for CDR2. TCR CDR3 regions were amplified from genomic DNA by multiplex PCR using the deep immunoSEQ assay. Extracted genomic DNA from each cell subset was distributed evenly across all wells of several immunoSEQ 96-well plates, and each plate was treated as a replicate. For sorted subsets, about 210 ng of genomic DNA, equivalent to 30,000 or so T cell genomes, went into each replicate PCR. Purified libraries were quantified with a Qubit 3.0 fluorometer, sized on a Bioanalyzer 2100, and re-quantified with the KAPA Library Quantification kit. A separate single-read 150-cycle Illumina NextSeq 550 flow cell was used to sequence each immunoSEQ 96-well plate. As for the authors' bioinformatics: The immunoSEQ output contained only junctional sequences without quality scores, so filtering could not match that applied to full-length reads. Sequences were annotated with PyIR, a Python wrapper for IgBLAST v1.9, and V/J genes and CDR3 were assigned using IMGT germline references. Reads with weak V/J assignments (E-value above 1e-6), missing CDR3, stop codons, out-of-frame junctions, or ambiguous translated residues were removed. A V3J clonotype was defined by an identical inferred V gene, J gene, and CDR3 amino acid sequence. The percentage overlap between two repertoires was calculated by dividing the number of shared unique clonotypes by the size of the smaller repertoire. Richness of each repertoire was evaluated using RTK rarefaction, the Chao1 estimator, and Recon v2.1 estimates of unobserved clonotypes. OLGA was used to compute generation probabilities for all TCRbeta clonotypes that the gDNA method yielded from a handful of donors. Sourced from immuneACCESS, this table was stored by TCRdb with only in-frame sequences that have V and J called. A share of the clones is absent; for the studies checked, an unresolved V gene accounts for under half, and the remainder has no known explanation. V and J calls and clone size come straight from that table; D and trimming were deduced from the DNA. The sample table contains roughly 2,300,000 clones; only one count was recorded for roughly 90% of them. The biggest ten clones account for about 0.36% of the sample.

This clonotype was obtained from a man aged 18 to 30 in good health. Some clones in this sample may be carry-over from other donors' samples. The sample taken for sequencing was naive CD4+ T cells from PBMCs. The cell subset or site label of this sample denotes: CD45RA+ positively selected. The chain uses TRBV18 and TRBJ2-7, with TRBD1 identical over 8 junction bases. The base sequence is TGTGCCAGCTCACGCGGACAGGGAACCTACGAGCAGTACTTC. Its translation is CASSRGQGTYEQYF.